This TCR beta chain was observed in a study of T cell clones after liver transplantation. At the level of the study: TCRbeta sequencing after a pre-transplant mixed lymphocyte reaction identified graft-donor-reactive clones, later tracked in post-transplant blood. Samples came pre-transplant, pre-randomization before withdrawal, and post-randomization after withdrawal ended. Three of the eight recipients were HCV-positive; the rest had non-autoimmune, non-viral transplant indications. Study-level findings and limits: Compared with third party-reactive sequences, donor-reactive ones declined more, independent of withdrawal success.

On this clone itself: Its antigen is not known.

The V end was cut by 0 bases, the J end by 3 bases, with 6 bases between. The CDR3 sequence is 14 residues long. Germline-derived CDR1 and CDR2 are SGHVS and FQNEAQ. Sequencing was performed with immunoSEQ multiplex PCR; in TCRdb, only in-frame clones are kept and a portion is missing. This table has tens of thousands of clones, about 86% appearing once. The starting material was CD4+ T cells from blood, obtained 24 months after liver transplant. This TCR was recovered from a human patient who received a liver transplant. The graft donor may have contributed some T cells. The chain couples TRBV7-8 to TRBJ1-5, with D unresolved. This CDR3 reads CASSLAVVNQPQHF. CDR3 DNA: TGTGCCAGCAGCTTAGCAGTCGTCAATCAGCCCCAGCATTTT.